One and the same sample provided the 14 T cell receptor beta chains below, sequenced in a study of T cell responses to AZD1222 COVID-19 vaccine. The data were produced by immunoSEQ multiplex PCR, yet TCRdb's version contains in-frame clones alone and is incomplete. The data hold about 200,000 clones, with approximately 91% observed a single time. Here the sequenced sample was peripheral blood, taken 28 days after the second AZD1222 dose. The source of these receptors is an adult who received the AZD1222 COVID-19 vaccine.

This clone was recorded only once. This rearrangement joins TRBV28 to TRBJ2-3; TRBD2 agrees at 13 bases. CDR1 and CDR2 from the germline V gene are MDHEN and SYDVKM. The CDR3 is 15 amino acids. V was clipped by 9 bases and J by 0 bases; unmatched bases: 3. This chain's CDR3 is CASGTSGVSTDTQYF. DNA of the CDR3: TGTGCCAGTGGGACTAGCGGGGTGAGCACAGATACGCAGTATTTT.

The chain uses TRBV24-1 and TRBJ1-5, with 11 bases matching TRBD1. V shed 3 bases, J shed 6 bases, and the junction held 6 bases outside the gene matches. Germline assignment: CDR1 KGHDR and CDR2 SFDVKD. The CDR3 has 16 residues. The CDR3 loop reads CATSDPGQGAGQPQHF. The CDR3 DNA reads as TGTGCCACCAGTGATCCCGGACAGGGGGCAGGTCAGCCCCAGCATTTT.

The J gene is TRBJ1-5, the V gene TRBV28; 8 bases match TRBD1. CDR1 and CDR2 from the germline V gene are MDHEN and SYDVKM. This CDR3 contains 16 residues. Trimming removed 7 bases from V and 5 bases from J; junction bases left unmatched: 13. The CDR3 spells CASNQFITGGDQPQHF. The CDR3 DNA reads as TGTGCCAGCAACCAGTTTATTACAGGGGGGGATCAGCCCCAGCATTTT.

V is TRBV27 and J is TRBJ2-1; 8 bases align to TRBD1. The CDR3 runs 15 residues. V shed 7 bases and J 3 bases; nucleotides not matched to a gene: 8. Germline CDR1 MNHEY, CDR2 SMNVEV (reference sequence). CDR3 DNA sequence: TGTGCCAGCACCTTAGACAGGGGCAACTACAATGAGCAGTTCTTC. This gives the protein CASTLDRGNYNEQFF.

The V gene is TRBV7-9, the J gene TRBJ1-1; D possibly corresponds to TRBD1 (5 bases). The CDR3 has 15 residues. Germline CDR1 is SEHNR and CDR2 is FQNEAQ (reference sequence). V was cut by 3 bases and J by 1 base, with 12 bases left in between. The CDR3 coding sequence is TGTGCCAGCAGCTTTCCAGGGTCAGGGAACACTGAAGCTTTCTTT. Translation: CASSFPGSGNTEAFF.

The chain is built from TRBV10-3 and TRBJ1-6, with D perhaps TRBD1 (6 bases). The V end was cut by 10 bases, the J end by 5 bases, with 12 bases between. The CDR3 has 13 amino acids. Per the germline V gene, CDR1 is ENHRY and CDR2 is SYGVKD. The CDR3 DNA reads TGTGCCACTACGGGACAAGATAATTCACCCCTCCACTTT. It is translated as CATTGQDNSPLHF.

V gene TRBV19 combines with J gene TRBJ2-7; 8 bases are shared with TRBD2. After removal of 4 bases from V and 3 bases from J, the junction contained 5 bases not matched to a gene. There are 14 residues in the CDR3. Germline-derived CDR1 and CDR2 are LNHDA and SQIVND (reference sequence). The DNA for the CDR3 is TGTGCCAGTAGTACCCGGCGGGGGGTCTACGAGCAGTACTTC. This codes for CASSTRRGVYEQYF.

The rearrangement joins TRBV5-1 to TRBJ2-3; 14 bases line up with TRBD2. The CDR3 totals 22 residues. J lost 0 bases, V lost 0 bases, and 15 bases had no gene match. Germline assignment: CDR1 SGHRS and CDR2 YFSETQ. The CDR3 region is CASSLVPLAPGLAGESTDTQYF. Written as DNA, the CDR3 is TGCGCCAGCAGCTTGGTCCCACTTGCTCCGGGACTAGCGGGAGAGAGCACAGATACGCAGTATTTT.

The rearrangement uses TRBV6-5 and TRBJ1-1; no definite D call. CDR3 length equals 13 residues. V lost 1 base and J lost 3, with 6 bases in between. The germline gives CDR1 MNHEY, CDR2 SVGAGI. For the CDR3, the DNA is TGTGCCAGCAGTTACTGGAGGGACACTGAAGCTTTCTTT. It is translated as CASSYWRDTEAFF.

This clone was observed once. This chain links TRBV3-1 (or the pseudogene TRBV3-2) with TRBJ1-1; the D is unclear. The ends were cut back, 2 bases at V and 6 bases at J, with 13 bases in the middle. This CDR3 is built from 14 residues. Germline CDR1 reads LGHDT; CDR2 reads YNNKEL (reference sequence). The CDR3 sequence: CASSQYGERSEAFF. The CDR3 nucleotides read TGTGCCAGCAGCCAATATGGGGAGAGGTCTGAAGCTTTCTTT.

The genes are TRBV7-9 and TRBJ1-5, with unresolved D. The CDR3 contains 14 residues. The germline V gene has CDR1 SEHNR and CDR2 FQNEAQ (reference sequence). V lost 4 bases, J lost 0 bases, and 7 bases lay in between. For the CDR3, the DNA is TGTGCCAGCAGCTCTACATATAGCAATCAGCCCCAGCATTTT. Translated: CASSSTYSNQPQHF.

The gene calls are TRBV5-1 and TRBJ2-1; TRBD2 matches 9 bases. V dropped 4 bases and J dropped 8; count of bases not matched to a gene: 16. The CDR3 runs to 17 residues. Germline V gives CDR1 SGHRS, CDR2 YFSETQ. CDR3: CASSPRGSGSLDHEQFF. The DNA of the CDR3 is TGCGCCAGCAGCCCCCGAGGTAGCGGGAGTCTGGACCATGAGCAGTTCTTC.

The V call is TRBV29-1, the J call TRBJ1-2, with 9 bases that match TRBD1. This CDR3 contains 13 residues. The germline V gene encodes CDR1 SQVTM and CDR2 ANQGSEA. Germline trimming cut 6 bases from V and 8 bases from J; bases unmatched to any gene: 10. CDR3 bases: TGCAGCGTCGGGACAGGGCTGACAGAAGGCTACACCTTC. Its translation is CSVGTGLTEGYTF.

The chain employs TRBV3-1 (or the pseudogene TRBV3-2) and TRBJ2-5; D call uncertain. Looked up from germline, CDR1 is LGHDT and CDR2 is YNNKEL (reference sequence). V was shortened by 1 base and J by 4 bases, with 10 bases between the two germline ends. The length of the CDR3 is 14 residues. As DNA, the CDR3 is TGTGCCAGCAGCCAAGGCACCGGGCGAGAGACCCAGTACTTC. Protein sequence: CASSQGTGRETQYF.